This T cell receptor (beta chain) was documented in a study of OX40 agonist ivuxolimab in advanced cancers. The overall study: Age averaged around 54 years (range roughly 23 to 79), and 80% to 90% were male.

The V gene's germline CDR1 is MDHEN and CDR2 SYDVKM. V was cut by 4 bases and J by 0 bases, with 13 bases left in between. The CDR3 totals 15 residues. Profiling relied on immunoSEQ multiplex PCR, and the TCRdb table lists in-frame clones only, not all of them. The sample has about 5,700 clones, 85% to 90% seen once; the top ten hold over 30%. This TCR was recovered from an adult with an advanced solid tumor such as melanoma, head and neck, liver or kidney cancer. The rearrangement uses TRBV28 and TRBJ2-7; no clear D gene. This specimen consisted of CD4+ or CD8+ T cells sorted from blood, obtained in a trial of the OX40 agonist ivuxolimab. CDR3 sequence reads: CASSSVASFSYEQYF. Written as DNA, the CDR3 is TGTGCCAGCAGTTCCGTCGCCTCATTCTCCTACGAGCAGTACTTC.